This passage covers 26 T cell receptor beta chains from one sample sequenced in a study of T cell changes during pregnancy in multiple sclerosis. Sequenced by immunoSEQ multiplex PCR; TCRdb stores in-frame clones only, minus some. The top ten hold under 2% of the sample, which has tens of thousands of clones, about 88% seen once. Sample: peripheral blood, taken after pregnancy. These receptors all stem from a female donor with multiple sclerosis, enrolled in a pregnancy study.

This clone showed up just a few times. The chain has TRBV18 and TRBJ2-1; the D gene is possibly TRBD1 (5 bases). The germline CDR1 and CDR2 sequences are KGHSH and LQKENI. The CDR3 consists of 15 residues. V was clipped by 3 bases and J by 6 bases, with 15 bases between them. DNA of the CDR3: TGTGCCAGCTCACCCCAAGCTGGGGCTCTCAATGAGCAGTTCTTC. Translated, it gives CASSPQAGALNEQFF. Combining the CDR3 with reference TRBV18 and TRBJ2-1 gives the whole variable domain NAGVMQNPRHLVRRRGQEARLRCSPMKGHSHVYWYRQLPEEGLKFMVYLQKENIIDESGMPKERFSAEFPKEGPSILRIQQVVRGDSAAYFCASSPQAGALNEQFFGPGTRLTVL.

The chain couples TRBV19 to TRBJ1-2; D possibly corresponds to TRBD1 (5 bases). The CDR3 runs to 14 residues. Germline CDR1 and CDR2: LNHDA and SQIVND (reference sequence). Deletions cut 5 bases from V and 2 bases from J, with 12 bases between. This CDR3 is CASSSATANYGYTF. For the CDR3, the DNA is TGTGCCAGTAGTTCGGCGACAGCGAACTATGGCTACACCTTC.

This chain uses TRBV19 with TRBJ2-4; 13 bases line up with TRBD2. This CDR3 is built from 15 residues. Germline V gives CDR1 LNHDA, CDR2 SQIVND (reference sequence). V lost 4 bases to trimming and J lost 10 bases; unmatched junction nucleotides: 7. Written as DNA, the CDR3 is TGTGCCAGTAGTACGGGACTAGCGGGGAGTGGGATTCAGTACTTC. The encoded protein is CASSTGLAGSGIQYF.

This chain uses TRBV7-8 with TRBJ1-2; possibly TRBD1 for D (6 bases). V was shortened by 5 bases and J by 1 base, with 14 bases between the two germline ends. CDR1 is SGHVS and CDR2 is FQNEAQ in the germline V gene. The CDR3 has 15 residues. CDR3 in DNA: TGTGCCAGCAGCACTCCCGGACAGATTAACTATGGCTACACCTTC. This codes for CASSTPGQINYGYTF. Drawing the rest from reference TRBV7-8 and TRBJ1-2, the complete variable domain is GAGVSQSPRYKVAKRGQDVALRCDPISGHVSLFWYQQALGQGPEFLTYFQNEAQLDKSGLPSDRFFAERPEGSVSTLKIQRTQQEDSAVYLCASSTPGQINYGYTFGSGTRLTVV.

This chain connects TRBV11-2 to TRBJ2-7; maybe TRBD1 (5 bases). The CDR3 is 17 amino acids. In germline, CDR1 is SGHAT, CDR2 FQNNGV. Trimming removed 2 bases at V and 0 bases at J, with 17 bases between. For the CDR3, the DNA is TGTGCCAGCAGCTTACCCCATTTCAGGGCCAGCTCCTACGAGCAGTACTTC. Translated: CASSLPHFRASSYEQYF.

This rearrangement joins TRBV7-9 to TRBJ2-5, with 10 bases identical to TRBD1. The CDR3 covers 14 residues. Germline V lookup: CDR1 SEHNR, CDR2 FQNEAQ (reference sequence). J was trimmed by 4 bases and V by 4 bases; bases with no gene match: 3. CDR3 residues: CASSSTGGAETQYF. CDR3 DNA: TGTGCCAGCAGCTCGACAGGGGGCGCAGAGACCCAGTACTTC.

The rearrangement links TRBV21-1 to TRBJ2-6; the table calls TRBD1, which could not be checked here. TRBV21-1 corresponds to a pseudogene. CDR3 length equals 18 residues. For the CDR3, the DNA is TGTGCCAGCAGCAAAGCACCGGGACAGGGGTCTGGGGCCAACGTCCTGACTTTC. Its protein is CASSKAPGQGSGANVLTF.

The rearrangement joins TRBV6-6 to TRBJ2-7; 10 nucleotides align to TRBD2. The CDR3 is 14 amino acids. V lost 6 bases, J lost 0 bases, and 2 bases stayed unmatched. Germline assignment: CDR1 MNHNY and CDR2 SVGAGI (reference sequence). CDR3 nucleotides: TGTGCCAGCAGCAGACTAGCGGGCTCCTACGAGCAGTACTTC. This gives the protein CASSRLAGSYEQYF.

The chain uses TRBV9 and TRBJ2-3; TRBD2 matches 10 bases. The germline V gene has CDR1 SGDLS and CDR2 YYNGEE. There are 16 residues in the CDR3. V was clipped by 0 bases and J by 5 bases; unmatched bases: 6. The CDR3 nucleotides are TGTGCCAGCAGCGTAGGAGCGGGGGGGCTGATAGATACGCAGTATTTT. Amino acid sequence: CASSVGAGGLIDTQYF.

The J gene is TRBJ1-3, the V gene TRBV9, with 9 positions matching TRBD1. Germline V CDR1 and CDR2: SGDLS, YYNGEE. The CDR3 totals 15 residues. Trimming cost V 3 bases and J 7 bases; bases outside gene matches: 8. CDR3: CASSGTGAGGNTIYF. The CDR3 DNA is TGTGCCAGCAGCGGGACAGGGGCAGGTGGGAACACCATATATTTT.

This chain joins TRBV19 and TRBJ2-7; D possibly corresponds to TRBD1 (6 bases). Trimming removed 3 bases from V and 5 bases from J, with 14 bases in between. This CDR3 has 14 residues. The germline CDR1 and CDR2 sequences are LNHDA and SQIVND (reference sequence). The CDR3, as DNA: TGTGCCAGTAGTATTGTCTGGGGGCGAGACGAGCAGTACTTC. Amino acids: CASSIVWGRDEQYF.

This chain joins TRBV7-2 and TRBJ1-2, with D perhaps matching TRBD1 (5 bases). The CDR3 has 13 amino acids. Germline CDR1 reads SGHTA; CDR2 reads FQGNSA. V was pared by 6 bases and J by 5 bases, with 13 bases between. The CDR3 region has the DNA TGTGCCAGCAGTTTCACAGGTGATTATGGCTACACCTTC. Encoded protein: CASSFTGDYGYTF.

The chain links TRBV5-1 to TRBJ1-1, with 9 bases that match TRBD1. CDR1 and CDR2 from the germline V gene are SGHRS and YFSETQ. The CDR3 length is 15 residues. V lost 1 base, J lost 8 bases, and 9 bases stayed unmatched. The CDR3 DNA reads as TGCGCCAGCAGCTTGTCGCCCACACAGGGGGCAGAAGCTTTCTTT. Protein: CASSLSPTQGAEAFF.

This chain uses TRBV9 with TRBJ2-2; D not resolved. There are 12 residues in the CDR3. Trimming cost V 4 bases and J 9 bases, with 10 bases left between them. From germline, CDR1 is SGDLS and CDR2 YYNGEE. CDR3 sequence: CASSPLSRELFF. The CDR3 coding sequence is TGTGCCAGCAGCCCCCTTAGCAGGGAGCTGTTTTTT. Supplemented by reference TRBV9 and TRBJ2-2, the full variable domain reads DSGVTQTPKHLITATGQRVTLRCSPRSGDLSVYWYQQSLDQGLQFLIQYYNGEERAKGNILERFSAQQFPDLHSELNLSSLELGDSALYFCASSPLSRELFFGEGSRLTVL.

The chain recombines TRBV5-1 with TRBJ1-2; possible D gene TRBD1, 5 bases. Per germline, CDR1 SGHRS and CDR2 YFSETQ. Deletions cut 4 bases from V and 4 bases from J, with 17 bases between. The CDR3 sequence is 15 residues long. As DNA, the CDR3 is TGCGCCAGCAGCCTCGGGACTTCGAACTTCTATGGCTACACCTTC. This encodes CASSLGTSNFYGYTF.

The chain links TRBV11-2 to TRBJ2-1, with TRBD2 matching over 14 bases. V shed 4 bases and J 2 bases; nucleotides not matched to a gene: 7. Germline-derived CDR1 and CDR2 are SGHAT and FQNNGV. This CDR3 has 18 amino acids. The CDR3 sequence is CASSSIRTSGGPYNEQFF. In DNA form, the CDR3 reads TGTGCCAGCAGCTCAATTCGGACTAGCGGGGGGCCCTACAATGAGCAGTTCTTC.

The chain recombines TRBV4-1 with TRBJ1-1; TRBD1 matches 7 bases. Losses at the gene ends were 4 bases for V and 7 bases for J; bases not matched to a gene: 6. The CDR3 covers 13 residues. Germline CDR1 and CDR2: MGHRA and YSYEKL. CDR3 residues: CASSPRQGDEAFF. In DNA form, the CDR3 reads TGCGCCAGCAGCCCCCGACAGGGAGATGAAGCTTTCTTT.

The genes are TRBV7-3 and TRBJ2-7; weak D call: TRBD2 (5 bases). Trimming took off 4 bases at V and 6 bases at J, with 13 bases between the two ends. The CDR3 runs to 13 residues. Germline V gene data show CDR1 as SGHTA and CDR2 as FQGTGA. In nucleotides, the CDR3 is TGTGCCAGCAGCTCGGACGCGGCGGGCGAGCAGTACTTC. Protein: CASSSDAAGEQYF.

In its sample, this clone was seen a few times. The gene calls are TRBV5-6 and TRBJ1-2, with a possible D match to TRBD1 (5 bases). The CDR3 is made up of 11 amino acids. Germline CDR1 SGHDT, CDR2 YYEEEE. The ends were cut back, 6 bases at V and 5 bases at J, with 8 bases in the middle. The CDR3 bases are TGTGCCAGCAAAGGGGTATATGGCTACACCTTC. Its protein product is CASKGVYGYTF.

V and J are TRBV2 and TRBJ2-3; 12 bases fit TRBD2. CDR1 is SNHLY, CDR2 FYNNEI, per germline. CDR3 length: 17 amino acids. Trimming at V came to 8 bases and at J to 0 bases, leaving 9 bases not matched to a gene. CDR3 protein: CASVGLAGSTSTDTQYF. The DNA for the CDR3 is TGTGCCAGCGTCGGACTAGCGGGGTCGACTAGCACAGATACGCAGTATTTT.

The chain couples TRBV2 to TRBJ1-3, with D hard to call. Germline V gene sequence: CDR1 SNHLY, CDR2 FYNNEI. With 2 bases removed from V and 0 bases from J, the gap between germline ends came to 14 bases. CDR3 length: 17 amino acids. CDR3 sequence: CASSESPPFLSGNTIYF. The CDR3 DNA follows: TGTGCCAGCAGTGAAAGCCCCCCATTCCTCTCTGGAAACACCATATATTTT.

The chain links TRBV18 to TRBJ2-4; the D gene is possibly TRBD1 (5 bases). Trimming removed 3 bases at V and 0 bases at J, with 12 bases between. In germline, CDR1 is KGHSH, CDR2 LQKENI. The CDR3 is 16 amino acids. The CDR3 here is CASSPPGQLAKNIQYF. The CDR3 nucleotides read TGTGCCAGCTCACCCCCTGGACAACTAGCCAAAAACATTCAGTACTTC.

The V and J genes are TRBV28 and TRBJ2-7; 9 positions agree with TRBD1. The CDR3 totals 14 residues. J gave up 2 bases and V 5 bases, and 4 bases lay outside the gene matches. The V gene's germline CDR1 is MDHEN and CDR2 SYDVKM. The CDR3 region has the DNA TGTGCCAGCAGTCGGACAGGGGCGACCTACGAGCAGTACTTC. Protein sequence: CASSRTGATYEQYF.

This clone was detected only once. V is TRBV7-8 and J is TRBJ1-6, with no clear D. This CDR3 is 11 amino acids long. Per germline, CDR1 SGHVS and CDR2 FQNEAQ. With 4 bases removed from V and 8 bases from J, the gap between germline ends came to 3 bases. DNA for the CDR3: TGTGCCAGCAGCTCAGATTCACCCCTCCACTTT. As protein: CASSSDSPLHF.

The chain carries TRBV18 and TRBJ1-2; D is possibly TRBD1 (5 bases). There are 14 residues in the CDR3. CDR1 is KGHSH, CDR2 LQKENI, per germline. The V gene lost 2 bases and the J gene lost 6 bases, with 13 bases spanning the gap. In DNA, the CDR3 is TGTGCCAGCTCACCAAATCTTGTAGGGGATGGCTACACCTTC. This encodes CASSPNLVGDGYTF.

Written as DNA, the CDR3 is TGTGCCTGGAGTTGGGAGGGTAGGGCTTTCTTT. The encoded protein is CAWSWEGRAFF. The chain carries TRBV30 and TRBJ1-1; D gene ambiguous. The CDR3 is 11 amino acids. Germline loops: CDR1 GTSNPN, CDR2 SVGIG (reference sequence). Trimming left V 2 bases short and J 11 bases short, with 12 bases between.